The 9 T cell receptor beta chains presented below share a single source sample, sequenced in a study of blood T cell repertoires in COVID-19. Sequencing was performed with immunoSEQ multiplex PCR; in TCRdb, only in-frame clones are kept and a portion is missing. Seen here are approximately 230,000 clones, around four fifths observed once, and the top ten hold 5.7%. The specimen was peripheral blood. The receptors here all came from an elderly man with acute or convalescent COVID-19.

Of note for this clone: Distinct nucleotide sequences in the sample also encode this CDR3. The chain combines TRBV5-1 with TRBJ1-3; D not resolved. V lost 0 bases to trimming and J lost 0 bases, with 7 bases between them. Germline CDR1 reads SGHRS; CDR2 reads YFSETQ. The CDR3 contains 15 residues. CDR3 region: CASSLDGSSGNTIYF. CDR3 coding DNA: TGCGCCAGCAGCTTGGATGGGAGCTCTGGAAACACCATATATTTT.

This rearrangement joins TRBV7-2 to TRBJ1-4; 12 bases line up with TRBD1. The CDR3 is 15 amino acids. Germline V gene sequence: CDR1 SGHTA, CDR2 FQGNSA. V shed 6 bases and J 7 bases; nucleotides not matched to a gene: 6. In nucleotides, the CDR3 is TGTGCCAGCAGTCGGGACAGGGGGCGCGTTGAAAAACTGTTTTTT. It translates to CASSRDRGRVEKLFF. Combining the CDR3 with reference TRBV7-2 and TRBJ1-4 gives the whole variable domain GAGVSQSPSNKVTEKGKDVELRCDPISGHTALYWYRQSLGQGLEFLIYFQGNSAPDKSGLPSDRFSAERTGGSVSTLTIQRTQQEDSAVYLCASSRDRGRVEKLFFGSGTQLSVL.

This clone was counted only a few times. This chain joins TRBV27 and TRBJ2-7; 9 bases align to TRBD1. The CDR3 spans 16 residues. Germline CDR1 MNHEY, CDR2 SMNVEV (reference sequence). The junction had 8 bases not matched to a gene; V was cut back by 2 bases and J by 3 bases. CDR3 protein: CASSLTSGTGYYEQYF. CDR3 DNA: TGTGCCAGCAGTTTAACATCCGGGACAGGGTACTACGAGCAGTACTTC.

V gene TRBV6-1 combines with J gene TRBJ1-1; D might be TRBD1 (6 bases). The germline V gene encodes CDR1 MNHNS and CDR2 SASEGT. The germline V and J ends were trimmed by 0 bases and 3 bases, with 11 bases remaining between them. This CDR3 is built from 15 residues. DNA of the CDR3: TGTGCCAGCAGTGAAGCTCAGGGGTGGGACACTGAAGCTTTCTTT. It encodes CASSEAQGWDTEAFF.

This clone was observed a handful of times. This chain links TRBV28 with TRBJ2-7; a weak D match, TRBD1 (6 bases). The CDR3 spans 13 residues. The V and J ends lost 2 bases and 6 bases respectively, with 11 bases between them. Germline CDR1 and CDR2: MDHEN and SYDVKM. The DNA of the CDR3 is TGTGCCAGCAGTTTACTGGGGGCGGTCGAGCAGTACTTC. This codes for CASSLLGAVEQYF.

This clone has a single count. The chain combines TRBV21-1 with TRBJ2-5; the D call in the table, TRBD1, was not verified against the DNA. TRBV21-1 is annotated as a pseudogene. The CDR3 loop spans 18 amino acids. DNA for the CDR3: TGTGCCAGCAGCAAGGGACAACAGGATACCTTACCCCAAGAGACCCAGTACTTC. It yields the protein CASSKGQQDTLPQETQYF.

The V and J genes are TRBV7-3 and TRBJ2-5; D might be TRBD2 (6 bases). Trimming shortened V by 2 bases and J by 5 bases, and 15 bases separated the two germline ends. Germline lookup yields CDR1 SGHTA and CDR2 FQGTGA. The CDR3 is 15 amino acids. CDR3 region: CASSLRGNLGETQYF. The CDR3 coding sequence is TGTGCCAGCAGCTTACGGGGGAATCTGGGGGAGACCCAGTACTTC.

CDR3 coding DNA: TGTGCCAGCAGCCAAGGTTCAGGGATAGATACGCAGTATTTT. It translates to CASSQGSGIDTQYF. This chain connects TRBV3-1 (or the pseudogene TRBV3-2) to TRBJ2-3, with a possible D match to TRBD1 (5 bases). Germline V gives CDR1 LGHDT, CDR2 YNNKEL (reference sequence). The ends were cut back, 1 base at V and 5 bases at J, with 10 bases in the middle. The CDR3 is 14 amino acids.

The rearrangement uses TRBV29-1 and TRBJ1-2; D is perhaps TRBD1 (6 bases). Trimming cost V 4 bases and J 2 bases, with 11 bases left between them. Germline CDR1 and CDR2: SQVTM and ANQGSEA. The CDR3 extends over 13 amino acids. Written as DNA, the CDR3 is TGCAGCGTTGCCATGGGACAAAACTATGGCTACACCTTC. Its protein product is CSVAMGQNYGYTF. Complete variable domain (other parts from reference TRBV29-1 and TRBJ1-2): SAVISQKPSRDICQRGTSLTIQCQVDSQVTMMFWYRQQPGQSLTLIATANQGSEATYESGFVIDKFPISRPNLTFSTLTVSNMSPEDSSIYLCSVAMGQNYGYTFGSGTRLTVV.